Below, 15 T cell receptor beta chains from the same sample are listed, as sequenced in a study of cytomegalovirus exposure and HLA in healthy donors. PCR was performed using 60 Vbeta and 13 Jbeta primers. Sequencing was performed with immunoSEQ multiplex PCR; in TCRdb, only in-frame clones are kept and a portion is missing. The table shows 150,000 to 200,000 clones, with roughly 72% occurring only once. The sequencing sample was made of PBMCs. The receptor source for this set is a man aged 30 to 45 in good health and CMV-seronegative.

As DNA, the CDR3 is TGCGCCAGCAGCTTGGCCGATAATTCACCCCTCCACTTT. Protein: CASSLADNSPLHF. The rearrangement links TRBV5-1 to TRBJ1-6; D unresolved. CDR1 SGHRS and CDR2 YFSETQ come from the germline V gene. V gave up 0 bases and J gave up 5 bases, with 3 bases separating them. The CDR3 extends over 13 amino acids.

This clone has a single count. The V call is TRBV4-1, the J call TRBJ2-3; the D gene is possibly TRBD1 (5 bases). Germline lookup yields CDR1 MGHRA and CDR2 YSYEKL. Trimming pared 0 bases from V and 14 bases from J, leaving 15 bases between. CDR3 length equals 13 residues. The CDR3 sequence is CASSQELIGHPYF. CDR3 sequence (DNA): TGCGCCAGCAGCCAAGAACTCATAGGACACCCGTATTTT.

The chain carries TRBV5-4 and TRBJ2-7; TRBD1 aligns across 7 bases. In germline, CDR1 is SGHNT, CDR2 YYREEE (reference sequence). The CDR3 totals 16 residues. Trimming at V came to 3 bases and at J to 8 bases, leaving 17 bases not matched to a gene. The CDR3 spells CASSSDRDSPSSKQYF. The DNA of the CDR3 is TGTGCCAGCAGCTCTGACCGGGACAGCCCCTCGTCAAAGCAGTACTTC.

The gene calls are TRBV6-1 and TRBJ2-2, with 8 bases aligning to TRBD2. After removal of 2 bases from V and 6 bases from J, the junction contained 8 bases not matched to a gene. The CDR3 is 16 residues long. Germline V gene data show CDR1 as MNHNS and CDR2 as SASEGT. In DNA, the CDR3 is TGTGCCAGCAGTGAAAAAACTAGCGGATGGGCCGGGGAGCTGTTTTTT. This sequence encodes CASSEKTSGWAGELFF.

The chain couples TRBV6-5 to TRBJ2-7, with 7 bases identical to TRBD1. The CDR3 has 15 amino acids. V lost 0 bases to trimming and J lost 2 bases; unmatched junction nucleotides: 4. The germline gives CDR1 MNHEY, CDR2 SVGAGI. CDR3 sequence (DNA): TGTGCCAGCAGTTACTCCCAGGGGGATACCTACGAGCAGTACTTC. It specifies CASSYSQGDTYEQYF.

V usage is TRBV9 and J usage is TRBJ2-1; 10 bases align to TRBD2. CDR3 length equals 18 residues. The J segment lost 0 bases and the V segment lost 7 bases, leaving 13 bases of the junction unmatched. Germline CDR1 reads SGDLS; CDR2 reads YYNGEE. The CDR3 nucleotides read TGTGCCAGCTCCCCCGGACTAGCGGAGACGAGCTCCTACAATGAGCAGTTCTTC. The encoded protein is CASSPGLAETSSYNEQFF. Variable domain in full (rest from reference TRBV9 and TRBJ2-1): DSGVTQTPKHLITATGQRVTLRCSPRSGDLSVYWYQQSLDQGLQFLIQYYNGEERAKGNILERFSAQQFPDLHSELNLSSLELGDSALYFCASSPGLAETSSYNEQFFGPGTRLTVL.

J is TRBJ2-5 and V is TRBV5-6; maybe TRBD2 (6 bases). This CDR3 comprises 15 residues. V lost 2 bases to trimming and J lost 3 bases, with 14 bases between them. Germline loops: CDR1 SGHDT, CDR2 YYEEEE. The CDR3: CASSFFGGKEETQYF. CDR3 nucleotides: TGTGCCAGCAGCTTCTTTGGCGGGAAGGAAGAGACCCAGTACTTC.

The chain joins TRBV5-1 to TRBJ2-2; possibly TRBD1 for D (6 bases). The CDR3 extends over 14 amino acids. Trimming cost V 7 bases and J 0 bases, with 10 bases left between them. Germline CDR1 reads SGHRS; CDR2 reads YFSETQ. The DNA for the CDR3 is TGCGCCAGCGGGGGCATCGCGAACACCGGGGAGCTGTTTTTT. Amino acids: CASGGIANTGELFF.

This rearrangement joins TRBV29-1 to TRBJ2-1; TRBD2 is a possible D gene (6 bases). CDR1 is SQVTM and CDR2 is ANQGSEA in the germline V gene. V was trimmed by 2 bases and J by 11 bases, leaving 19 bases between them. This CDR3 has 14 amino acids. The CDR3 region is CSVEWSPTRSQQFF. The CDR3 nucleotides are TGCAGCGTTGAATGGTCTCCGACTAGGAGTCAGCAGTTCTTC.

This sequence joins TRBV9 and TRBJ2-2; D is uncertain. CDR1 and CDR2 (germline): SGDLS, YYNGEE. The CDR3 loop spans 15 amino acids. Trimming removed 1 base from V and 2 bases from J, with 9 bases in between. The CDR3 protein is CASSVLAANTGELFF. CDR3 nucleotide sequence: TGTGCCAGCAGCGTATTAGCAGCAAACACCGGGGAGCTGTTTTTT.

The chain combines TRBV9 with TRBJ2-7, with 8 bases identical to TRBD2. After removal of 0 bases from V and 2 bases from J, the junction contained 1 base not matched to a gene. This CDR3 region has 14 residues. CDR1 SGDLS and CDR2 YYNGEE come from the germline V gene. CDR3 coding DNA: TGTGCCAGCAGCGTAGACGGGGGGGCCTACGAGCAGTACTTC. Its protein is CASSVDGGAYEQYF.

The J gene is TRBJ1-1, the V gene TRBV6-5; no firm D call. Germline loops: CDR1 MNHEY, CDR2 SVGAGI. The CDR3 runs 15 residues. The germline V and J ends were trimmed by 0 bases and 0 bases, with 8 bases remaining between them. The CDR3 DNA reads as TGTGCCAGCAGTTACTCGCCGGTCATGAACACTGAAGCTTTCTTT. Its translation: CASSYSPVMNTEAFF.

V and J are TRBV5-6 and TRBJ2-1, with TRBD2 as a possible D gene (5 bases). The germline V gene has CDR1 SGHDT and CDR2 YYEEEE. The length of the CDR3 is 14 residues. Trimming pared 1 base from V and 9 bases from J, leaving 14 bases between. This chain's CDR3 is CASSLNRVRGEQFF. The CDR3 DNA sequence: TGTGCCAGCAGCTTGAATCGGGTTCGGGGTGAGCAGTTCTTC.

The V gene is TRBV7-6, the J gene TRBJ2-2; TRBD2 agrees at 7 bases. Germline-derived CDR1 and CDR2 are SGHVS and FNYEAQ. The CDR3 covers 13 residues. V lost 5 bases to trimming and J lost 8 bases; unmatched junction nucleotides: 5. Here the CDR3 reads CASSRSGKGELFF. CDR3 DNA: TGTGCCAGCAGCCGAAGCGGGAAGGGGGAGCTGTTTTTT.

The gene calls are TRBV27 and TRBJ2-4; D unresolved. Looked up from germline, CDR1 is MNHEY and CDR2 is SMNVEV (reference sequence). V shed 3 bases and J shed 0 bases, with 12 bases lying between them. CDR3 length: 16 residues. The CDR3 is CASSFPRELAKNIQYF. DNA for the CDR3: TGTGCCAGCAGTTTCCCCCGTGAGCTAGCCAAAAACATTCAGTACTTC.